Listed here is a single TCR beta chain. This sample is part of a study of T cell responses to AZD1222 COVID-19 vaccine. J gave up 5 bases and V 6 bases, and 10 bases lay outside the gene matches. CDR1 is SGHKS and CDR2 is YYEKEE in the germline V gene (reference sequence). The CDR3 spans 14 residues. Profiling relied on immunoSEQ multiplex PCR, and the TCRdb table lists in-frame clones only, not all of them. The data hold about 140,000 clones, with 88% observed a single time. The chain links TRBV5-5 to TRBJ1-1; TRBD1 agrees at 7 bases. The sample consisted of peripheral blood, taken 28 days after the second AZD1222 dose. The TCR was taken from an adult who received the AZD1222 COVID-19 vaccine. CDR3 nucleotide sequence: TGTGCCAGCAACCGGGGACAGTTAGTAACTGAAGCTTTCTTT. Its translation: CASNRGQLVTEAFF.